Below are 21 T cell receptor beta chains sequenced from a single sample in a study of blood T cells in healthy people across ages. With a J-beta primer mix and a sample-barcoded 5' primer, a second PCR ran about 7 to 12 cycles. TCRdb reanalysed the 5' RACE reads using MiXCR and keeps one entry per CDR3 protein. This table has hundreds of thousands of distinct CDR3 sequences, 25% to 30% appearing once. Sequencing was performed on blood. The receptors shown here come from a woman older than 75 in good health.

This clonotype was recorded many times. Written as DNA, the CDR3 is TGCGCCAGCAGCGTCCTGGGGGGCACTAGCTCCTACAATGAGCAGTTCTTC. Amino acids: CASSVLGGTSSYNEQFF. This chain joins TRBV5-1 and TRBJ2-1; D is tentatively TRBD1 or TRBD2 (6 bases each). This CDR3 has 17 amino acids. The germline V gene encodes CDR1 SGHRS and CDR2 YFSETQ. The V and J ends lost 4 bases and 0 bases respectively, with 17 bases between them.

This chain joins TRBV5-4 and TRBJ2-3; 15 nucleotides line up with TRBD2. The CDR3 is 18 residues long. Germline assignment: CDR1 SGHNT and CDR2 YYREEE (reference sequence). V lost 3 bases to trimming and J lost 3 bases; unmatched junction nucleotides: 8. The chain's CDR3 is CASSSGGLAGGLTDTQYF. The CDR3 DNA follows: TGTGCCAGCAGCTCGGGGGGACTAGCGGGGGGCTTAACAGATACGCAGTATTTT.

The CDR3, as DNA: TGTGCCAGTAGTAGGATGGCAGTTAGCACCTACGAGCAGTACTTC. Protein sequence: CASSRMAVSTYEQYF. The chain has TRBV19 and TRBJ2-7, with no clear D. This CDR3 comprises 15 residues. Germline lookup yields CDR1 LNHDA and CDR2 SQIVND (reference sequence). Trimming cost V 4 bases and J 2 bases, with 15 bases left between them.

CDR3 coding DNA: TGCGCCAGCAGCCAGACTAACAATGAGCAGTTCTTC. Translation: CASSQTNNEQFF. This sequence joins TRBV4-3 and TRBJ2-1; D may be TRBD2 (5 bases). The CDR3 totals 12 residues. Trimming removed 3 bases from V and 5 bases from J, with 5 bases in between. Germline V lookup: CDR1 LGHNA, CDR2 YSLEER.

On this clonotype itself: A much larger clone sits a single nucleotide away, making a read error possible. The rearrangement joins TRBV24-1 to TRBJ2-3; D is perhaps TRBD2 (6 bases). CDR3 length equals 12 residues. Trimming removed 5 bases from V and 5 bases from J, with 7 bases in between. Germline V gene lookup returns CDR1 KGHDR and CDR2 SFDVKD. CDR3 sequence reads: CATSAGVDTQYF. Here the CDR3 DNA reads TGTGCCACCAGTGCGGGAGTAGATACGCAGTATTTT.

This clonotype has at least ten counts. The chain carries TRBV5-1 and TRBJ2-3; 9 bases agree with TRBD2. The CDR3 runs to 15 residues. The V segment lost 2 bases and the J segment 2 bases; nucleotides outside the gene matches: 3. CDR1 is SGHRS and CDR2 is YFSETQ in the germline V gene. CDR3 loop: CASSLGGGATDTQYF. The CDR3 nucleotides read TGCGCCAGCAGCTTAGGCGGGGGGGCCACAGATACGCAGTATTTT.

The chain employs TRBV24-1 and TRBJ2-1; D possibly corresponds to TRBD2 (5 bases). The germline CDR1 and CDR2 sequences are KGHDR and SFDVKD. V lost 2 bases, J lost 0 bases, and 7 bases lay in between. The CDR3 is made up of 15 amino acids. CDR3 sequence (DNA): TGTGCCACCAGTGATTCGGCGGGCTCCTACAATGAGCAGTTCTTC. It yields the protein CATSDSAGSYNEQFF.

This clonotype occurred many times. A much larger clone lies one base from this, so it may be a read error. This rearrangement joins TRBV12-3 or TRBV12-4 to TRBJ2-5; no clear D gene. The CDR3 contains 14 residues. V lost 1 base to trimming and J lost 11 bases, with 17 bases between them. The CDR3 sequence: CASSLGDPPLMQYF. The CDR3 nucleotides are TGTGCCAGCAGTTTAGGAGATCCACCCCTTATGCAGTACTTC.

As for this clonotype: It may be a read error: a sequence one base away is much more abundant. Given the absence of the conserved phenylalanine or tryptophan at the CDR3 end, a read error is likely. The rearrangement links TRBV6-6 to TRBJ2-4; D is uncertain. Gene TRBJ2-5 matches the end of the DNA better, so the J call may be wrong. The CDR3 covers 12 residues. Looked up from germline, CDR1 is MNHNY and CDR2 is SVGAGI (reference sequence). DNA of the CDR3: TGTGCCAGCAGTCCCAACGAGGAGACCCAGTACTGC. As protein: CASSPNEETQYC.

This clonotype was counted many times. This chain uses TRBV7-7 with TRBJ2-1; D unclear. V lost 3 bases, J lost 8 bases, and 14 bases lay in between. CDR1 and CDR2 from the germline V gene are SSHAT and FNYEAQ (reference sequence). This CDR3 is 14 amino acids long. The CDR3 sequence: CASSLMTYDDEQFF. CDR3 coding DNA: TGTGCCAGCAGCTTGATGACTTATGACGATGAGCAGTTCTTC.

This clonotype was seen more than once but under ten times. This may stem from a read error, because a much larger clone lies one nucleotide away. The J gene is TRBJ1-1, the V gene TRBV5-1; unclear D gene. V dropped 2 bases and J dropped 3 bases, with 8 bases sitting between them. CDR1 and CDR2 from the germline V gene are SGHRS and YFSETQ. CDR3 length equals 13 residues. Written as DNA, the CDR3 is TGCGCCAGCAGCTTCGCCCAGTACACTGAAGCTTTCTTT. Translated: CASSFAQYTEAFF. The complete variable domain, with remaining parts taken from reference TRBV5-1 and TRBJ1-1, reads KAGVTQTPRYLIKTRGQQVTLSCSPISGHRSVSWYQQTPGQGLQFLFEYFSETQRNKGNFPGRFSGRQFSNSRSEMNVSTLELGDSALYLCASSFAQYTEAFFGQGTRLTVV.

The table lists this clonotype with many counts. The chain carries TRBV7-2 and TRBJ2-5; D is perhaps TRBD1 (6 bases). This CDR3 is built from 13 residues. V lost 5 bases and J 3 bases, leaving 10 bases between the germline ends. The germline CDR1 and CDR2 sequences are SGHTA and FQGNSA. CDR3 in DNA: TGTGCCAGCAGCCGAGGGGGTGAAGAGACCCAGTACTTC. Translated: CASSRGGEETQYF.

This clonotype came up many times. The chain has TRBV7-9 and TRBJ2-5; possible D gene TRBD2, 5 bases. The CDR3 is 14 residues long. The V end was cut by 3 bases, the J end by 3 bases, with 11 bases between. Germline V CDR1 and CDR2: SEHNR, FQNEAQ (reference sequence). CDR3 DNA sequence: TGTGCCAGCAGCTTCTCTAGCAGAGAAGAGACCCAGTACTTC. It is translated as CASSFSSREETQYF.

At least ten counts were recorded for this clonotype. The chain couples TRBV4-2 to TRBJ2-5, with 15 bases lining up with TRBD2. Germline V gene lookup returns CDR1 LGHNA and CDR2 YNFKEQ. CDR3 length: 18 residues. Germline trimming cut 0 bases from V and 4 bases from J; bases unmatched to any gene: 6. The CDR3 DNA reads as TGTGCCAGCAGCCAAGACGGACTAGCGGGGGGGCTGGCAGAGACCCAGTACTTC. Protein product: CASSQDGLAGGLAETQYF.

The gene calls are TRBV24-1 and TRBJ2-1, with D perhaps matching TRBD1 (6 bases). Trimming took off 10 bases at V and 5 bases at J, with 14 bases between the two ends. The CDR3 extends over 13 amino acids. Germline V lookup: CDR1 KGHDR, CDR2 SFDVKD. The CDR3 coding sequence is TGTGCCACGGGGGCCGAGGGCCACAATGAGCAGTTCTTC. Encoded protein: CATGAEGHNEQFF.

The sample holds a few counts of this clonotype. The V and J genes are TRBV20-1 and TRBJ2-7; D is perhaps TRBD2 (7 bases). V was pared by 0 bases and J by 2 bases, with 11 bases between. The CDR3 length is 14 residues. Germline CDR1 DFQATT, CDR2 SNEGSKA (reference sequence). Here the CDR3 DNA reads TGCAGTGCTAGAGATCGGGGGGCGCCCTACGAGCAGTACTTC. Its protein is CSARDRGAPYEQYF.

The chain uses TRBV21-1 and TRBJ2-4; the D call of TRBD2 is as the table states it, not checked on the DNA. TRBV21-1 is a pseudogene locus. This CDR3 has 15 residues. This CDR3 is CASKAARAVKNIQYF. The DNA of the CDR3 is TGTGCCAGCAAAGCGGCCAGGGCCGTCAAAAACATTCAGTACTTC.

Many counts were recorded for this clonotype. This rearrangement joins TRBV20-1 to TRBJ2-5; 16 nucleotides line up with TRBD2. V gave up 4 bases and J gave up 1 base; unmatched junction bases: 6. The CDR3 length is 17 residues. Per the germline V gene, CDR1 is DFQATT and CDR2 is SNEGSKA (reference sequence). The CDR3 DNA reads TGCAGTGCTACTCCCGGGACTAGCGGGGGGGCCCAAGAGACCCAGTACTTC. As protein: CSATPGTSGGAQETQYF.

This chain connects TRBV6-2 or TRBV6-3 to TRBJ2-5; perhaps TRBD1 as D (5 bases). The DNA end lines up better with TRBJ2-7; the J call may be wrong. This CDR3 has 14 amino acids. Looked up from germline, CDR1 is MNHEY and CDR2 is SVGEGT. CDR3 sequence: CASRKGAALYEQYF. The DNA for the CDR3 is TGTGCCAGCAGAAAAGGGGCAGCGCTCTACGAGCAGTACTTC.

The chain couples TRBV5-6 to TRBJ1-2, with D possibly matching TRBD1 (5 bases). Between the trimmed V and J ends, which lost 4 bases and 5 bases, there was a span of 18 bases. CDR3 length: 15 amino acids. In germline, CDR1 is SGHDT, CDR2 YYEEEE. The CDR3 region has the DNA TGTGCCAGCAGCGGATCTGGGGCAGCCGTATATGGCTACACCTTC. It encodes CASSGSGAAVYGYTF.

The chain couples TRBV6-2 or TRBV6-3 to TRBJ2-5, with TRBD2 as a possible D gene (5 bases). Germline CDR1 is MNHEY and CDR2 is SVGEGT. The CDR3 totals 16 residues. The V end lost 3 bases, the J end lost 9 bases, and 23 bases lay between the germline ends. CDR3 sequence reads: CASSYPRTSPVRAQYF. As DNA, the CDR3 is TGTGCCAGCAGTTATCCACGGACCAGCCCCGTGAGGGCCCAGTACTTC.